This T cell receptor (beta chain) derives from a study of shared clonotypes between healthy human individuals. Overall study findings and caveats: Though the depth was large, rarefaction showed that sorted-subset sequencing was incomplete.

CD4+ cell separation produced CD45RA+ naive and CD45RA-negative memory subsets. With V trimmed by 5 bases and J by 1 base, 1 base remained unmatched. CDR1 is SGHVS and CDR2 is FQNEAQ in the germline V gene. The CDR3 runs to 14 residues. Samples underwent the assay at deep level. Libraries were prepared by immunoSEQ multiplex PCR; TCRdb keeps only in-frame clonotypes and omits some of them. The sample lists roughly 640,000 clones, approximately 74% seen once, with approximately 1.6% in the top ten. As concerns this clone: The antigen is unknown.

The clonotype originates from a woman in her thirties in good health. The sample consisted of memory CD4+ T cells sorted from blood. As to subset: CD45RA-negative fraction. This chain joins TRBV7-8 and TRBJ1-5; the match to TRBD1 covers 8 bases. CDR3 nucleotides: TGTGCCAGCAGCGGGGACAGGAGCAATCAGCCCCAGCATTTT. Its protein is CASSGDRSNQPQHF. The full variable domain, its missing parts supplied by reference TRBV7-8 and TRBJ1-5, is GAGVSQSPRYKVAKRGQDVALRCDPISGHVSLFWYQQALGQGPEFLTYFQNEAQLDKSGLPSDRFFAERPEGSVSTLKIQRTQQEDSAVYLCASSGDRSNQPQHFGDGTRLSIL.